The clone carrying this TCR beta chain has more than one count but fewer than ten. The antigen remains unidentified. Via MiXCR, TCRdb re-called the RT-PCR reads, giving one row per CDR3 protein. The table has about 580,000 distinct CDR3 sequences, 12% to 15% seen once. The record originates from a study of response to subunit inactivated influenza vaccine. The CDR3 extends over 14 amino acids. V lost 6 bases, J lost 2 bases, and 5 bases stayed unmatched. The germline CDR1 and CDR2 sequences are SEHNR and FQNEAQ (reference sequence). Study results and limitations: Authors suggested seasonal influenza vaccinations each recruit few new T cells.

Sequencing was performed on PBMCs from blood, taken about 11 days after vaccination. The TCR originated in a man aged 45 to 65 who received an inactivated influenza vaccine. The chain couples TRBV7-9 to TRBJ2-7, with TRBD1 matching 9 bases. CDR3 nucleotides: TGTGCCAGCAGTTACAGGACAGGGGCCTACGAGCAGTACTTC. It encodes CASSYRTGAYEQYF.